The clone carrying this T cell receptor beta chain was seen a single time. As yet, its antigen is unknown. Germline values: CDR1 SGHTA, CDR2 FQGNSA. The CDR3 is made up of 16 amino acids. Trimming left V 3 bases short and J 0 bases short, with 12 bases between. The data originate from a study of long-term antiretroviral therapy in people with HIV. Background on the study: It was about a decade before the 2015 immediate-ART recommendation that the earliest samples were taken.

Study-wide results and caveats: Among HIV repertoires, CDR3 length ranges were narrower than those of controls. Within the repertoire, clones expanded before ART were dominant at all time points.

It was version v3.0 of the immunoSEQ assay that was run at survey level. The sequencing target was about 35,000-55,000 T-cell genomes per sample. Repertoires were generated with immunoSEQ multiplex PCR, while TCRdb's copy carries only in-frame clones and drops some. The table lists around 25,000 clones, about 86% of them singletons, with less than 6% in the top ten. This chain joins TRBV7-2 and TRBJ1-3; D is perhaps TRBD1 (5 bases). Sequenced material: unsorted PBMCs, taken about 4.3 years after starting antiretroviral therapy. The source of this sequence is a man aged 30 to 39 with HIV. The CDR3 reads CASSLGPPTSGNTIYF. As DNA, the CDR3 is TGTGCCAGCAGCTTGGGACCACCTACCTCTGGAAACACCATATATTTT.